These 28 T cell receptor beta chains originate from one sample sequenced in a study of early T cells in non-severe SARS-CoV-2 infection listed by TCRdb under 2021. Libraries came from 5' RACE. These reads were obtained on a NextSeq 500. TCRdb redid the processing of the public reads, applying fastp at Q25 and MiXCR, and retained in-frame beta chains. Records with the same CDR3 protein are collapsed into one entry carrying the most frequent genes and DNA. This sample lists about 56,000 distinct CDR3 sequences; around 15% were detected once. About 4% of the sample is held by the ten biggest clonotypes. Sequenced material: whole blood, taken at baseline. The origin of the receptors is an adult who was a healthcare worker with PCR-confirmed SARS-CoV-2 infection or an uninfected control (not recorded which).

V and J are TRBV5-4 and TRBJ1-2, with 9 bases identical to TRBD1. This CDR3 is built from 16 residues. Losses at the gene ends were 0 bases for V and 3 bases for J; bases not matched to a gene: 6. CDR1 and CDR2 from the germline V gene are SGHNT and YYREEE (reference sequence). CDR3 bases: TGTGCCAGCAGCTTGGAGAGACAGGGGGACTACTATGGCTACACCTTC. This translates into CASSLERQGDYYGYTF.

This clonotype was observed at least ten times. This chain connects TRBV18 to TRBJ1-6, with D possibly matching TRBD1 (6 bases). V lost 6 bases, J lost 5 bases, and 17 bases lay in between. Germline loops: CDR1 KGHSH, CDR2 LQKENI. CDR3 size: 16 residues. The CDR3 here is CASSKVDPGDNSPLHF. CDR3 nucleotides: TGTGCCAGCTCGAAGGTCGACCCAGGGGATAATTCACCCCTCCACTTT.

Only a few counts were recorded for this clonotype. This rearrangement joins TRBV20-1 to TRBJ2-1; no definite D call. The CDR3 is 12 residues long. CDR1 is DFQATT and CDR2 is SNEGSKA in the germline V gene (reference sequence). Here the CDR3 DNA reads TGCAGCGTCCTTTCTCAATCCAATGAGCAGTTCTTC. Its protein product is CSVLSQSNEQFF.

The rearrangement joins TRBV7-3 to TRBJ2-1; the D gene is possibly TRBD1 (6 bases). Germline V CDR1 and CDR2: SGHTA, FQGTGA. Trimming took 4 bases from V and 8 from J, leaving 12 bases between them. The CDR3 sequence is 13 residues long. Here the CDR3 reads CASSYQGHDEQFF. CDR3 in DNA: TGTGCCAGCAGCTACCAGGGGCACGATGAGCAGTTCTTC.

This clonotype was seen more than once but under ten times. This rearrangement joins TRBV20-1 to TRBJ2-1, with 9 bases fitting TRBD2. The CDR3 has 15 amino acids. Looked up from germline, CDR1 is DFQATT and CDR2 is SNEGSKA (reference sequence). After removal of 3 bases from V and 5 bases from J, the junction contained 8 bases not matched to a gene. CDR3 amino acids: CSASPRRGGDNEQFF. In nucleotides, the CDR3 is TGCAGTGCTAGCCCAAGGCGGGGGGGCGACAATGAGCAGTTCTTC.

The CDR3 sequence: CASSPDLMDTGELFF. The CDR3 DNA follows: TGTGCCAGCAGCCCAGACCTCATGGACACCGGGGAGCTGTTTTTT. The chain joins TRBV7-9 to TRBJ2-2; D is ambiguous. This CDR3 region has 15 residues. The germline V and J ends were trimmed by 5 bases and 3 bases, with 13 bases remaining between them. Germline CDR1 reads SEHNR; CDR2 reads FQNEAQ (reference sequence).

This clonotype was picked up many times. V is TRBV7-9 and J is TRBJ1-3; 7 bases match TRBD1. The V gene's germline CDR1 is SEHNR and CDR2 FQNEAQ (reference sequence). The ends lost 0 bases at V and 0 bases at J; junction bases unmatched: 2. The CDR3 spans 16 residues. The CDR3, as DNA: TGTGCCAGCAGCTTAGCGGGACAGTTCTCTGGAAACACCATATATTTT. It is translated as CASSLAGQFSGNTIYF.

This clonotype was observed many times. The chain recombines TRBV6-2 or TRBV6-3 with TRBJ2-3, with 11 bases fitting TRBD2. The CDR3 covers 17 residues. The germline gives CDR1 MNHEY, CDR2 SVGEGT. V lost 6 bases and J lost 6; bases outside the gene matches: 14. CDR3 sequence: CASSRAATSGSVDTQYF. In DNA, the CDR3 is TGTGCCAGCAGCCGCGCGGCAACTAGCGGGAGTGTGGATACGCAGTATTTT.

This clonotype appeared many times. The chain links TRBV20-1 to TRBJ2-1; possible D gene TRBD2, 5 bases. V was trimmed by 6 bases and J by 6 bases, leaving 9 bases between them. Germline CDR1 reads DFQATT; CDR2 reads SNEGSKA (reference sequence). The CDR3 sequence is 11 residues long. In DNA, the CDR3 is TGCAGTGCGTTACTAGTCAATGAGCAGTTCTTC. Its translation is CSALLVNEQFF.

The chain has TRBV5-1 and TRBJ1-1, with TRBD1 matching over 8 bases. This CDR3 spans 13 amino acids. V shed 7 bases and J 2 bases; nucleotides not matched to a gene: 4. Germline V gene sequence: CDR1 SGHRS, CDR2 YFSETQ. CDR3 sequence: CASRPGGNTEAFF. The DNA of the CDR3 is TGCGCCAGCCGGCCAGGGGGCAACACTGAAGCTTTCTTT.

A few counts support this clonotype. This sequence joins TRBV13 and TRBJ2-2, with D unresolved. Trimming shortened V by 6 bases and J by 5 bases, and 7 bases separated the two germline ends. The length of the CDR3 is 12 residues. From germline, CDR1 is PRHDT and CDR2 FYEKMQ (reference sequence). The CDR3 sequence is CASRPETGELFF. The CDR3 DNA reads TGTGCCAGCAGACCAGAGACCGGGGAGCTGTTTTTT. The variable domain in full, completed from reference TRBV13 and TRBJ2-2, reads AAGVIQSPRHLIKEKRETATLKCYPIPRHDTVYWYQQGPGQDPQFLISFYEKMQSDKGSIPDRFSAQQFSDYHSELNMSSLELGDSALYFCASRPETGELFFGEGSRLTVL.

This clonotype was seen ten or more times. V is TRBV15 and J is TRBJ2-7, with TRBD2 identical over 8 bases. The ends lost 7 bases at V and 3 bases at J; junction bases unmatched: 5. The length of the CDR3 is 13 residues. Germline assignment: CDR1 LNHNV and CDR2 YYDKDF (reference sequence). CDR3 DNA: TGTGCCACCAAACGCAGCGGGAGCTACGAGCAGTACTTC. This codes for CATKRSGSYEQYF.

The chain carries TRBV7-8 and TRBJ1-2, with a weak D call TRBD1 (5 bases). CDR3 length: 15 residues. Deletions cut 5 bases from V and 4 bases from J, with 17 bases between. Germline V CDR1 and CDR2: SGHVS, FQNEAQ. CDR3 coding DNA: TGTGCCAGCAGCCCCTGGGGGAGGGATACCTATGGCTACACCTTC. It encodes CASSPWGRDTYGYTF.

This clonotype has ten or more counts. The chain carries TRBV28 and TRBJ1-2; TRBD1 is a possible D gene (5 bases). The germline V gene encodes CDR1 MDHEN and CDR2 SYDVKM. The CDR3 is 15 residues long. The V end was cut by 6 bases, the J end by 7 bases, with 21 bases between. The CDR3 nucleotides are TGTGCCAGCAGCTCCCCGCAAGGGGCAACCGGTGGCTACACCTTC. It yields the protein CASSSPQGATGGYTF.

The rearrangement links TRBV29-1 to TRBJ2-3; no definite D call. The CDR3 is 10 amino acids. From germline, CDR1 is SQVTM and CDR2 ANQGSEA. The CDR3 coding sequence is TGCAGAAAGCAATTAAACCTGCAGTATTTT. The encoded protein is CRKQLNLQYF.

The chain recombines TRBV20-1 with TRBJ2-3; D may be TRBD1 or TRBD2 (6 bases each). The ends were cut back, 5 bases at V and 1 base at J, with 10 bases in the middle. The CDR3 is made up of 13 amino acids. The germline CDR1 and CDR2 sequences are DFQATT and SNEGSKA (reference sequence). As DNA, the CDR3 is TGCAGTGCTTCAGGGGAGGGCACAGATACGCAGTATTTT. Protein: CSASGEGTDTQYF.

This clonotype occurred a few times. The V call is TRBV21-1, the J call TRBJ2-7; the table's TRBD1 call for D was not verified on the DNA. TRBV21-1 has pseudogene status. The CDR3 consists of 13 residues. The CDR3 DNA follows: TGTGCCAGCAGCAAAGCTAGTCGGGGGGAGCAGTACTTC. Its translation: CASSKASRGEQYF.

In this sample, this clonotype turned up a few times. The chain recombines TRBV7-6 with TRBJ1-1; D not resolved. CDR1 and CDR2 (germline): SGHVS, FNYEAQ. V was trimmed by 5 bases and J by 2 bases, leaving 6 bases between them. The CDR3 loop spans 12 amino acids. CDR3 bases: TGTGCCAGCAGCCAATTTAACACTGAAGCTTTCTTT. Encoded protein: CASSQFNTEAFF.

The chain links TRBV12-3 or TRBV12-4 to TRBJ2-1; D not resolved. Deletions cut 4 bases from V and 15 bases from J, with 13 bases between. The CDR3 consists of 11 residues. The CDR3 sequence: CASSSGPPGFF. CDR3 in DNA: TGTGCCAGCAGTTCCGGACCCCCTGGGTTCTTC.

This clonotype has a handful of counts. CDR3 in amino acids: CASSLRGLVQTQYNEQFF. As DNA, the CDR3 is TGTGCCAGCAGTTTACGGGGTTTGGTACAGACTCAGTACAATGAGCAGTTCTTC. The chain couples TRBV28 to TRBJ2-1, with D maybe TRBD2 (5 bases). This CDR3 comprises 18 residues. V was pared by 2 bases and J by 4 bases, with 21 bases between. From germline, CDR1 is MDHEN and CDR2 SYDVKM.

This sequence joins TRBV4-2 and TRBJ2-1; D may be TRBD1 (6 bases). Germline lookup yields CDR1 LGHNA and CDR2 YNFKEQ. The CDR3 spans 14 residues. V was cut by 7 bases and J by 5 bases, with 15 bases left in between. CDR3 residues: CASKTTGIDNEQFF. The CDR3 nucleotides are TGTGCCAGCAAAACAACAGGGATAGACAATGAGCAGTTCTTC.

This clonotype was seen repeatedly, ten times or more. The rearrangement joins TRBV9 to TRBJ2-5; 13 bases line up with TRBD2. The CDR3 loop spans 21 amino acids. The V and J ends lost 0 bases and 0 bases, in that order; junction bases with no gene match: 14. From germline, CDR1 is SGDLS and CDR2 YYNGEE. The CDR3 sequence is CASSVAPVGTSGTNYQETQYF. The DNA for the CDR3 is TGTGCCAGCAGCGTAGCCCCCGTTGGGACTAGCGGGACCAACTACCAAGAGACCCAGTACTTC.

V usage is TRBV20-1 and J usage is TRBJ2-7, with a tentative D call TRBD1 (5 bases). This CDR3 contains 13 residues. V was cut by 0 bases and J by 2 bases, with 8 bases left in between. From germline, CDR1 is DFQATT and CDR2 SNEGSKA (reference sequence). The CDR3 is CSARETEPYEQYF. CDR3 nucleotide sequence: TGCAGTGCTAGAGAGACAGAGCCCTACGAGCAGTACTTC.

In its sample, this clonotype was seen a few times. CDR3 coding DNA: TGCAGCGGGGGCGAACGGACCGGGGAGCTGTTTTTT. Translated, it gives CSGGERTGELFF. The J gene is TRBJ2-2, the V gene TRBV29-1; tentative D call: TRBD1 (5 bases). Germline CDR1 and CDR2: SQVTM and ANQGSEA. Trimming removed 7 bases from V and 5 bases from J, with 11 bases in between. CDR3 size: 12 residues.

This chain connects TRBV6-6 to TRBJ2-2; TRBD2 matches at 10 bases. Germline CDR1 is MNHNY and CDR2 is SVGAGI (reference sequence). V shed 4 bases and J 3 bases; nucleotides not matched to a gene: 2. The CDR3 runs to 15 residues. In DNA, the CDR3 is TGTGCCAGCAGTTTTACTAGCGGGGACACCGGGGAGCTGTTTTTT. Its translation: CASSFTSGDTGELFF.

The chain links TRBV20-1 to TRBJ1-2; the D is unclear. CDR1 and CDR2 (germline): DFQATT, SNEGSKA (reference sequence). This CDR3 comprises 11 residues. V was shortened by 3 bases and J by 4 bases, with 6 bases between the two germline ends. CDR3 DNA: TGCAGTGCTAGTTTGCTCTATGGCTACACCTTC. This codes for CSASLLYGYTF.

This clonotype was found a few times. This chain links TRBV7-9 with TRBJ2-3, with 9 bases lining up with TRBD1. Germline-derived CDR1 and CDR2 are SEHNR and FQNEAQ (reference sequence). With 6 bases clipped from V and 9 bases from J, the junction kept 7 bases outside the gene matches. The CDR3 extends over 13 amino acids. CDR3 bases: TGTGCCAGCAGTCAACAGGGGGCGGACACGCAGTATTTT. Translated: CASSQQGADTQYF.

This clonotype has ten or more counts. The rearrangement joins TRBV27 to TRBJ2-3, with 9 positions matching TRBD1. The J segment lost 2 bases and the V segment lost 8 bases, leaving 5 bases of the junction unmatched. Germline loops: CDR1 MNHEY, CDR2 SMNVEV (reference sequence). CDR3 length: 14 residues. CDR3 DNA: TGTGCCAGCGGGGACAGGGCTTTCACAGATACGCAGTATTTT. Translation gives CASGDRAFTDTQYF.